The 9 T cell receptor beta chains given below trace back to one sample, sequenced in a study of blood T cell repertoires in COVID-19. Some clones are missing from TCRdb's copy, which holds only in-frame ones; the method was immunoSEQ multiplex PCR. The sample lists more than 200,000 clones; about 82% were seen once. Sequencing was done on a sample of peripheral blood. Source of these receptors: a woman of 80 years or more with acute or convalescent COVID-19.

This clone was detected once. V usage is TRBV10-2 and J usage is TRBJ1-6, with D unresolved. The V end was cut by 8 bases, the J end by 6 bases, with 17 bases between. Germline CDR1 is WSHSY and CDR2 is SAAADI. CDR3 length: 15 residues. The CDR3 is CASRSGGQPNSPLHF. The CDR3 nucleotides read TGCGCCAGCCGTTCGGGAGGGCAGCCTAATTCACCCCTCCACTTT.

This chain uses TRBV7-9 with TRBJ2-6; 7 bases align to TRBD2. V shed 5 bases and J 0 bases; nucleotides not matched to a gene: 7. There are 17 residues in the CDR3. From germline, CDR1 is SEHNR and CDR2 FQNEAQ (reference sequence). CDR3 in amino acids: CASSLVGGSSGANVLTF. CDR3 sequence (DNA): TGTGCCAGCAGCCTGGTGGGCGGGAGCTCTGGGGCCAACGTCCTGACTTTC.

The chain couples TRBV5-3 to TRBJ1-1; D gene ambiguous. TRBV5-3 has ORF status, its function being uncertain. Trimming left V 4 bases short and J 3 bases short, with 10 bases between. This CDR3 comprises 13 residues. The CDR3 sequence: CARSPLGDTEAFF. CDR3 sequence (DNA): TGTGCCAGAAGCCCACTCGGGGACACTGAAGCTTTCTTT.

This chain links TRBV5-8 with TRBJ1-6, with D possibly matching TRBD1 (5 bases). Trimming removed 4 bases at V and 8 bases at J, with 13 bases between. The CDR3 consists of 14 residues. The germline V gene has CDR1 SGHTS and CDR2 YDEGEE. The CDR3 loop is CASSRGGSYSPLHF. CDR3 nucleotides: TGTGCCAGCAGCCGCGGGGGGTCTTATTCACCCCTCCACTTT.

This chain uses TRBV5-1 with TRBJ1-3, with 7 bases aligning to TRBD1. Germline values: CDR1 SGHRS, CDR2 YFSETQ. This CDR3 contains 17 residues. After removal of 4 bases from V and 0 bases from J, the junction contained 10 bases not matched to a gene. This CDR3 reads CASSPGDSGSSGNTIYF. As DNA, the CDR3 is TGCGCCAGCAGCCCAGGGGACAGTGGAAGCTCTGGAAACACCATATATTTT.

The J gene is TRBJ2-7, the V gene TRBV12-3 or TRBV12-4; tentatively, D is TRBD2 (5 bases). There are 11 residues in the CDR3. The germline V and J ends were trimmed by 3 bases and 9 bases, with 9 bases remaining between them. CDR3 sequence reads: CASSFIGGQYF. CDR3 in DNA: TGTGCCAGCAGTTTTATCGGAGGGCAGTACTTC.

The sample holds many counts of this clone. The chain carries TRBV29-1 and TRBJ2-3; 12 bases fit TRBD2. J was trimmed by 0 bases and V by 8 bases; bases with no gene match: 3. This CDR3 spans 14 amino acids. Germline CDR1 SQVTM, CDR2 ANQGSEA. CDR3 sequence (DNA): TGCAGCTCAACTAGCGGGGGGAGCACAGATACGCAGTATTTT. Encoded protein: CSSTSGGSTDTQYF.

V and J are TRBV27 and TRBJ2-7; 12 nucleotides match TRBD1. CDR1 is MNHEY, CDR2 SMNVEV, per germline (reference sequence). Germline trimming cut 4 bases from V and 3 bases from J; bases unmatched to any gene: 4. This CDR3 comprises 15 residues. In nucleotides, the CDR3 is TGTGCCAGCAGTTCCGGGACAGGGGGCGGCTACGAGCAGTACTTC. Protein sequence: CASSSGTGGGYEQYF.

This clone came up a few times. The rearrangement links TRBV6-5 to TRBJ1-4; TRBD1 aligns across 9 bases. The CDR3 has 12 residues. J lost 17 bases, V lost 4 bases, and 8 bases had no gene match. The V gene's germline CDR1 is MNHEY and CDR2 SVGAGI. The CDR3 protein is CASSSLTGGVFF. The CDR3 DNA sequence: TGTGCCAGCAGTTCGTTAACAGGGGGCGTTTTTTTT.